This T cell receptor (beta chain) was sequenced for a study of beta chain features in type 1 diabetes. The investigators reverse transcribed all of the isolated RNA, so they sequenced expressed TCRB transcripts. Only in-frame clones appear in the TCRdb table, and some are missing; sequencing was by immunoSEQ multiplex PCR. The repertoire includes roughly 250,000 clones, over 7.5% of them detected once, and about 0.037% sits in the top ten. The CDR3 runs 13 residues. Germline CDR1 MDHEN, CDR2 SYDVKM. Trimming cost V 2 bases and J 2 bases, with 6 bases left between them. Sequenced sample: naive CD4+ T cells from blood. The rearrangement uses TRBV28 and TRBJ1-2; possible D gene TRBD1, 6 bases. This TCR came from a woman under 30 in good health. CDR3 sequence: CASSLGTNYGYTF. DNA of the CDR3: TGTGCCAGCAGTTTAGGGACAAACTATGGCTACACCTTC.